Listed here are 29 T cell receptor beta chains from one sample, sequenced in a study of T cells expressing NK-cell markers. From its re-call of the 5' RACE reads, TCRdb lists each CDR3 protein once, without DNA. This table lists about 260,000 distinct CDR3 sequences. Material for sequencing was blood T cells: a sorted CD56 or NKG2C T cell subset, CD4+ or CD8+ T cells, or bulk PBMC T cells (not recorded which). Receptors were obtained from a woman between 18 and 70 years old in good health.

The CDR3 sequence is CASSYREGWVNGYTF. This chain connects TRBV27 to TRBJ1-2. This CDR3 has 15 residues. Germline loops: CDR1 MNHEY, CDR2 SMNVEV (reference sequence).

The J gene is TRBJ2-5, the V gene TRBV9; the TCRdb D gene call, TRBD1, has no DNA to confirm it. The CDR3 length is 13 residues. Germline-derived CDR1 and CDR2 are SGDLS and YYNGEE. The CDR3 sequence is CATSVGPGETQYF.

CDR3 residues: CSAREPSNFGEQFF. V is TRBV20-1 and J is TRBJ2-1; TCRdb picks TRBD2, but there is no DNA to check that call. Germline V gives CDR1 DFQATT, CDR2 SNEGSKA (reference sequence). This CDR3 comprises 14 residues.

This chain joins TRBV24-1 and TRBJ2-1; the D call of TRBD2 rests on TCRdb alone, since no DNA is present to check it. The germline V gene has CDR1 KGHDR and CDR2 SFDVKD. The CDR3 spans 13 residues. The CDR3 is CATRQGYDNEQFF.

This chain's CDR3 is CASRRHDRDEAFF. This chain connects TRBV7-8 to TRBJ1-1; TCRdb names TRBD1, which stays unverified in the absence of DNA. The germline CDR1 and CDR2 sequences are SGHVS and FQNEAQ. There are 13 residues in the CDR3.

The chain carries TRBV12-3 or TRBV12-4 and TRBJ1-6; TCRdb selects TRBD1, and the lack of DNA leaves this call unchecked. The CDR3 loop spans 15 amino acids. This chain's CDR3 is CASSFRDRGFSPLHF.

The chain is built from TRBV6-5 and TRBJ2-7; TCRdb reports TRBD1, a call that lacks DNA to check it against. The CDR3 extends over 15 amino acids. Looked up from germline, CDR1 is MNHEY and CDR2 is SVGAGI. The CDR3 reads CASSDSGTVTYEQYF.

This chain uses TRBV3-1 with TRBJ1-1. From germline, CDR1 is LGHDT and CDR2 YNNKEL (reference sequence). The CDR3 is 15 amino acids. The chain's CDR3 is CASSLSIPSSTEAFF.

This chain uses TRBV6-5 with TRBJ2-1; without DNA, the TCRdb call of TRBD1 cannot be checked. From germline, CDR1 is MNHEY and CDR2 SVGAGI. This CDR3 has 15 amino acids. The CDR3 sequence is CASSYSGTGENEQFF.

The chain employs TRBV11-2 and TRBJ2-3; the TCRdb call, TRBD2, lacks DNA for checking. Germline lookup yields CDR1 SGHAT and CDR2 FQNNGV. The CDR3 length is 16 residues. CDR3 loop: CASSRGSGGGRDTQYF.

V gene TRBV12-3 or TRBV12-4 combines with J gene TRBJ2-7; the D gene TCRdb calls, TRBD1, cannot be checked with no DNA. The CDR3 is 14 amino acids. CDR3 loop: CASRPYSGNFEQYF.

V is TRBV20-1 and J is TRBJ2-4; TCRdb gives TRBD2 as the D gene, but with no DNA this cannot be confirmed. CDR3 length equals 11 residues. The germline V gene encodes CDR1 DFQATT and CDR2 SNEGSKA (reference sequence). The CDR3 region is CSARGGDIQYF.

The chain combines TRBV7-2 with TRBJ1-5. The CDR3 runs to 15 residues. CDR1 and CDR2 (germline): SGHTA, FQGNSA. The CDR3 is CASSLTQGKIQPQHF.

This sequence joins TRBV7-2 and TRBJ2-5; the D call of TRBD2 rests on TCRdb alone, since no DNA is present to check it. Germline values: CDR1 SGHTA, CDR2 FQGNSA. There are 16 residues in the CDR3. This CDR3 is CASSAQTSGIKETQYF. The entire variable domain, with the rest obtained from reference TRBV7-2 and TRBJ2-5, is as follows: GAGVSQSPSNKVTEKGKDVELRCDPISGHTALYWYRQSLGQGLEFLIYFQGNSAPDKSGLPSDRFSAERTGGSVSTLTIQRTQQEDSAVYLCASSAQTSGIKETQYFGPGTRLLVL.

This chain connects TRBV9 to TRBJ1-6. Germline V gene data show CDR1 as SGDLS and CDR2 as YYNGEE. This CDR3 comprises 15 residues. The chain's CDR3 is CASSGQSSYNSPLHF.

This sequence joins TRBV4-2 and TRBJ2-6; TCRdb proposes TRBD2, but this gene call is untestable without DNA. The CDR3 is 19 residues long. CDR1 is LGHNA, CDR2 YNFKEQ, per germline. The CDR3 sequence: CASSQDSGSGTTWANVLTF.

The J gene is TRBJ1-3, the V gene TRBV3-1; the D gene TCRdb calls, TRBD1, cannot be checked with no DNA. Germline V lookup: CDR1 LGHDT, CDR2 YNNKEL (reference sequence). The CDR3 has 16 residues. This chain's CDR3 is CASSQAPGFSGNTIYF.

The chain has TRBV6-6 and TRBJ2-3. There are 12 residues in the CDR3. Germline values: CDR1 MNHNY, CDR2 SVGAGI (reference sequence). The CDR3 loop reads CASSYVGDTQYF.

The genes are TRBV20-1 and TRBJ2-5; TCRdb proposes TRBD1, but this gene call is untestable without DNA. This CDR3 region has 17 residues. The germline gives CDR1 DFQATT, CDR2 SNEGSKA (reference sequence). CDR3 region: CSARVTPGQGSGETQYF.

This rearrangement joins TRBV20-1 to TRBJ2-1; TCRdb's D gene call, TRBD1, goes unchecked for lack of DNA. The CDR3 extends over 14 amino acids. The germline V gene has CDR1 DFQATT and CDR2 SNEGSKA (reference sequence). This CDR3 reads CSARGTGGYNEQFF.

The chain combines TRBV29-1 with TRBJ2-2. There are 13 residues in the CDR3. Germline-derived CDR1 and CDR2 are SQVTM and ANQGSEA. The chain's CDR3 is CSVEDRSTGELFF.

V is TRBV6-1 and J is TRBJ2-3; TCRdb proposes TRBD2, but this gene call is untestable without DNA. The CDR3 loop spans 13 amino acids. Germline V gene sequence: CDR1 MNHNS, CDR2 SASEGT. The CDR3 sequence is CASRDYNTDTQYF.

V usage is TRBV18 and J usage is TRBJ1-5. The germline V gene has CDR1 KGHSH and CDR2 LQKENI. The CDR3 has 15 residues. CDR3 sequence: CASSRTGVNLQPQHF.

This rearrangement joins TRBV7-2 to TRBJ2-7. The germline gives CDR1 SGHTA, CDR2 FQGNSA. This CDR3 region has 12 residues. CDR3 sequence: CASSLSWGEQYF.

The J gene is TRBJ2-7, the V gene TRBV21-1; the D call of TRBD1 rests on TCRdb alone, since no DNA is present to check it. TRBV21-1 is an annotated pseudogene. This CDR3 has 17 amino acids. Here the CDR3 reads CASSRGQTMSISYEQYF.

This sequence joins TRBV27 and TRBJ2-3; TCRdb returns TRBD2, unconfirmable since there is no DNA. CDR1 MNHEY and CDR2 SMNVEV come from the germline V gene (reference sequence). CDR3 length: 18 residues. The CDR3: CASSRRTSGSGGTDTQYF.

The V call is TRBV29-1, the J call TRBJ2-1; the D call of TRBD2 rests on TCRdb alone, since no DNA is present to check it. This CDR3 spans 14 amino acids. Germline V gives CDR1 SQVTM, CDR2 ANQGSEA. CDR3 residues: CSVVLAGAVREQFF.

The rearrangement uses TRBV5-4 and TRBJ2-3; no DNA is available, so the TRBD2 call from TCRdb remains unchecked. The CDR3 is 16 amino acids. CDR1 SGHNT and CDR2 YYREEE come from the germline V gene (reference sequence). CDR3 sequence reads: CASSLKSSGSRNTQYF.

V and J are TRBV5-6 and TRBJ2-2; the D gene TCRdb calls, TRBD2, cannot be checked with no DNA. From germline, CDR1 is SGHDT and CDR2 YYEEEE. This CDR3 is 13 amino acids long. The CDR3 reads CASSQPRAGEMFF.